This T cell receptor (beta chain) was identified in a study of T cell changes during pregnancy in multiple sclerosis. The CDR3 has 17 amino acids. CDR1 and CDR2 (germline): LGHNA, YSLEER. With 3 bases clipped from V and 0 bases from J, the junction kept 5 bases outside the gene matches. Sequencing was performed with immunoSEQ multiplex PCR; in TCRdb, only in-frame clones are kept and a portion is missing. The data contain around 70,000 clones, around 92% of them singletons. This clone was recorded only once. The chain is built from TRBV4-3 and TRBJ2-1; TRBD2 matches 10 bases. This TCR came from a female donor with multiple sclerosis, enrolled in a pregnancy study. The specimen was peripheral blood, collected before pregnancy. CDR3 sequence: CASSQLPSGSSYNEQFF. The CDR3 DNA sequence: TGCGCCAGCAGCCAGCTACCTAGCGGGAGCTCCTACAATGAGCAGTTCTTC.